A selection of T cell receptor beta chains follows, all from one sample in a study of long-term antiretroviral therapy in people with HIV. The method was immunoSEQ multiplex PCR; TCRdb's version includes in-frame clones alone and lacks a portion of them. The sample consists of 30,000 to 40,000 clones, 86% of them appearing once. The sequences come from unsorted PBMCs, collected just before starting antiretroviral therapy. All receptors derive from a woman aged 18-29 years with HIV. Each CDR3 is given with its conserved first and last residue. D genes are given only for firm matches. Rows give clone size only sometimes, using once, few, many, or a class for an expanded clone.

>TRBV6-5|TRBJ2-7|few|NA
CASSVGRGYEQYF
TGTGCCAGCAGTGTAGGACGAGGCTACGAGCAGTACTTC
>TRBV14|TRBJ2-1|NA|NA
CASREGYNEQFF
TGTGCCAGCAGGGAGGGTTACAATGAGCAGTTCTTC
>TRBV5-1|TRBJ2-1|NA|NA
CASSLDSGSYNEQFF
TGCGCCAGCAGCTTGGATAGCGGCTCCTACAATGAGCAGTTCTTC
>TRBV5-1|TRBJ1-1|NA|NA
CASSLAALNTEAFF
TGCGCCAGCAGCTTGGCCGCACTGAACACTGAAGCTTTCTTT
>TRBV28|TRBJ1-5|NA|NA
CASRPTLGTPEVQPQHF
TGTGCCAGCAGACCGACACTCGGGACACCTGAGGTTCAGCCCCAGCATTTT
>TRBV18|TRBJ2-7|NA|TRBD1
CASSPSGTGGIYEQYF
TGTGCCAGCTCACCCTCCGGGACAGGGGGAATTTACGAGCAGTACTTC
>TRBV19|TRBJ2-3|NA|NA
CASNTGTAVGNTQYF
TGTGCCAGTAATACCGGGACGGCAGTAGGAAATACGCAGTATTTT
>TRBV13|TRBJ2-3|NA|TRBD2
CASSPPTSGRAGTQYF
TGTGCCAGCAGCCCCCCCACTAGCGGGAGGGCCGGGACGCAGTATTTT
>TRBV4-1|TRBJ2-5|NA|NA
CASSQQETQYF
TGCGCCAGCAGCCAACAAGAGACCCAGTACTTC
>TRBV7-9|TRBJ2-7|NA|TRBD2
CASSSGLAGAEQYF
TGTGCCAGCAGCTCGGGACTAGCGGGAGCCGAGCAGTACTTC
>TRBV5-1|TRBJ2-1|NA|TRBD2
CASSAKLAGETNNEQFF
TGCGCCAGCAGCGCGAAACTAGCGGGAGAAACTAACAATGAGCAGTTCTTC
>TRBV9|TRBJ2-3|NA|NA
CASSVVSAGTDTQYF
TGTGCCAGCAGCGTAGTCAGCGCAGGCACAGATACGCAGTATTTT
>TRBV19|TRBJ1-1|NA|NA
CASSNLQGGSTEAFF
TGTGCCAGTAGTAACCTCCAGGGCGGTAGCACTGAAGCTTTCTTT
>TRBV4-2|TRBJ1-5|few|NA
CASSQDGTEDQPQHF
TGTGCCAGCAGCCAAGATGGGACCGAGGATCAGCCCCAGCATTTT
>TRBV28|TRBJ1-2|NA|TRBD1
CASSLSSTGGVYGYTF
TGTGCCAGCAGTTTATCCTCGACAGGGGGCGTCTATGGCTACACCTTC
>TRBV23-1|TRBJ2-7|NA|TRBD2
CASSQSEGGCEQYF
TGCGCCAGCAGTCAATCGGAGGGAGGGTGCGAGCAGTACTTC
>TRBV4-2|TRBJ2-1|NA|TRBD2
CASSQEISSLADSYNEQFF
TGTGCCAGCAGCCAAGAAATCTCGTCCCTAGCGGACTCCTACAATGAGCAGTTCTTC
>TRBV28|TRBJ2-2|NA|TRBD2
CASSPGLASSGELFF
TGTGCCAGCAGTCCGGGACTAGCGAGCTCCGGGGAGCTGTTTTTT
>TRBV29-1|TRBJ2-1|NA|TRBD1
CSGLGQGYYNEQFF
TGCAGCGGCCTCGGACAGGGCTACTACAATGAGCAGTTCTTC
>TRBV7-2|TRBJ1-2|NA|NA
CASSLAGYGYTF
TGTGCCAGCAGCTTAGCTGGCTATGGCTACACCTTC
>TRBV15|TRBJ2-2|NA|NA
CATSRVYRDVRANTGELFF
TGTGCCACCAGCAGAGTGTACCGGGACGTACGAGCGAACACCGGGGAGCTGTTTTTT
>TRBV6-1|TRBJ1-1|once|TRBD1
CASSHRDRNTEAFF
TGTGCCAGCAGTCACCGGGACAGAAACACTGAAGCTTTCTTT
>TRBV6-1|TRBJ1-1|medium-sized|NA
CASSEWGIPPEAFF
TGTGCCAGCAGTGAATGGGGGATCCCTCCTGAAGCTTTCTTT
>TRBV28|TRBJ2-6|NA|TRBD1
CASSRTGVSSGANVLTF
TGTGCCAGCAGTCGGACAGGGGTTTCTTCTGGGGCCAACGTCCTGACTTTC
>TRBV19|TRBJ2-7|NA|TRBD1
CASSMTGINEQYF
TGTGCCAGTAGCATGACAGGGATTAACGAGCAGTACTTC
>TRBV6-5|TRBJ2-1|NA|TRBD2
CAAGASGYNEQFF
TGTGCCGCCGGAGCTAGCGGGTACAATGAGCAGTTCTTC
>TRBV6-5|TRBJ2-7|NA|NA
CASSRPGNEQYF
TGTGCCAGCAGTCGCCCAGGCAACGAGCAGTACTTC
>TRBV6-5|TRBJ1-5|NA|TRBD1
CASSPWDRGNQPQHF
TGTGCCAGCAGCCCTTGGGACAGGGGGAATCAGCCCCAGCATTTT
>TRBV19|TRBJ2-5|once|NA
CASNGREGEETQYF
TGTGCCAGTAACGGCAGGGAGGGGGAAGAGACCCAGTACTTC
>TRBV5-5|TRBJ1-1|NA|NA
CASSLEGNTEAFF
TGTGCCAGCAGCTTAGAGGGGAACACTGAAGCTTTCTTT
>TRBV21-1|TRBJ2-7|NA|NA
CASSNGGHRFSYEQYF
TGTGCCAGCAGCAATGGGGGACATCGCTTCTCCTACGAGCAGTACTTC
>TRBV7-9|TRBJ2-1|NA|TRBD2
CASSLTSGPNYNEQFF
TGTGCCAGCAGCTTAACTAGCGGACCGAACTACAATGAGCAGTTCTTC
>TRBV28|TRBJ1-1|NA|NA
CASSTTAAGANTEAFF
TGTGCCAGCAGCACTACCGCGGCAGGGGCAAACACTGAAGCTTTCTTT
>TRBV7-3|TRBJ2-3|NA|NA
CASSYRPHTDTQYF
TGTGCCAGCAGCTACAGGCCTCACACAGATACGCAGTATTTT
>TRBV2|TRBJ2-4|NA|NA
CASSFQGLTKNIQYF
TGTGCCAGCAGTTTTCAGGGTTTGACCAAAAACATTCAGTACTTC
>TRBV7-9|TRBJ2-7|NA|TRBD2
CASSPLALAGGSYEQYF
TGTGCCAGCAGCCCCCTAGCGCTAGCGGGAGGTTCCTACGAGCAGTACTTC
>TRBV28|TRBJ2-7|NA|NA
CASSLALTGSHTVSYEQYF
TGTGCCAGCAGTTTAGCCCTCACAGGGAGCCACACCGTTTCCTACGAGCAGTACTTC
>TRBV28|TRBJ2-7|NA|NA
CASSSLIGEQYF
TGTGCCAGCAGTTCCTTGATTGGCGAGCAGTACTTC
>TRBV6-1|TRBJ1-5|NA|TRBD1
CASSVSGGNQPQHF
TGTGCCAGCAGTGTATCAGGGGGAAATCAGCCCCAGCATTTT
>TRBV7-2|TRBJ2-4|once|TRBD2
CASSRGLAENIQYF
TGTGCCAGCAGCCGAGGACTAGCGGAAAACATTCAGTACTTC
>TRBV27|TRBJ2-7|NA|TRBD1
CASSSALGQRLYEQYF
TGTGCCAGCAGTTCGGCCCTGGGACAGAGACTCTACGAGCAGTACTTC
>TRBV27|TRBJ2-2|NA|NA
CASRLTTALNTGELFF
TGTGCCAGCAGACTTACGACAGCCTTGAACACCGGGGAGCTGTTTTTT
>TRBV6-1|TRBJ1-5|once|NA
CASSEVPGAGQPQHF
TGTGCCAGCAGTGAAGTACCAGGGGCAGGCCAGCCCCAGCATTTT
>TRBV5-1|TRBJ1-1|NA|TRBD1
CASSRTGVGTEAFF
TGCGCCAGCAGCAGGACAGGGGTGGGCACTGAAGCTTTCTTT
>TRBV21-1|TRBJ2-1|NA|NA
CASSRGNEQFF
TGTGCCAGCAGCAGGGGGAATGAGCAGTTCTTC
>TRBV7-2|TRBJ2-1|NA|TRBD2
CASRGLAGASEQFF
TGTGCCAGCAGGGGACTAGCGGGAGCGAGTGAGCAGTTCTTC
>TRBV14|TRBJ1-1|NA|TRBD1
CASSQGLGQGRGGAEAFF
TGTGCCAGCAGCCAAGGTTTAGGACAGGGCAGGGGGGGCGCTGAAGCTTTCTTT
>TRBV7-2|TRBJ2-7|NA|TRBD2
CASSFGIAGGWGQYF
TGTGCCAGCAGCTTCGGTATAGCGGGAGGGTGGGGACAGTACTTC